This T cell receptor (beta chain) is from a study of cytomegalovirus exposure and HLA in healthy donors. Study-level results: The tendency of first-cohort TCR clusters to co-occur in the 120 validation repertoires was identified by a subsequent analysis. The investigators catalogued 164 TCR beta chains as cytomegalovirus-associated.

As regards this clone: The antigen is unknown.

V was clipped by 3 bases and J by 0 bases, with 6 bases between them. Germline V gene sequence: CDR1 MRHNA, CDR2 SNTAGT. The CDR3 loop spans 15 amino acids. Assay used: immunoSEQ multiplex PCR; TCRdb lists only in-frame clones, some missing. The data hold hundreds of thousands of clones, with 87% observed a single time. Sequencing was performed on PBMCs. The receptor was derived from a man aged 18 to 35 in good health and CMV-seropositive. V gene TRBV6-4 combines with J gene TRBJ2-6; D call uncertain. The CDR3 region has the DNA TGTGCCAGCAGTGATGAAAACTCTGGGGCCAACGTCCTGACTTTC. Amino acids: CASSDENSGANVLTF.